This TCR beta chain stems from a study of T cells expressing NK-cell markers. About the research overall: Researchers got TCR beta repertoires out of sorted CD3+CD56+NKG2C+, CD3+CD56+NKG2C- and CD3+CD56-NKG2C+ T cells.

A 5'RACE template switching approach incorporating UMIs was used to make TCR beta cDNA. TCRdb re-called the 5' RACE reads, yielding one record per CDR3 amino acid sequence without DNA. The sample table includes roughly 180,000 distinct CDR3 sequences. CDR3 length equals 13 residues. Germline V lookup: CDR1 MNHNY, CDR2 SVGAGI (reference sequence). The chain joins TRBV6-6 to TRBJ1-5. Material: blood T cells: a sorted CD56 or NKG2C T cell subset, CD4+ or CD8+ T cells, or bulk PBMC T cells (not recorded which). The receptor was derived from a woman between 18 and 75 years old in good health. The CDR3 spells CASGPYSNQPQHF.